This is a list of T cell receptor beta chains from one sample in a study of regulatory T cells in long-lasting Graves disease. Via MiXCR, TCRdb re-called the multiplex PCR reads, giving one row per CDR3 protein. This table holds more than 450,000 distinct CDR3 sequences, around 15% found once. This sample also belongs to another study, concerning T cells in Graves' hyperthyroidism and ophthalmopathy.

The sequenced sample was peripheral blood mononuclear cells (PBMCs), obtained at new diagnosis, from a patient treated with antithyroid drugs. The source of these receptors is a middle-aged man with Graves disease. CDR3s include the opening cysteine and the closing phenylalanine or tryptophan. Part of the rows lack a size; the others show once, few, many or a class for expanded clones.

abundance | j_gene | v_gene | CDR3aa
many | TRBJ2-3 | TRBV24-1 | CATSPGVATATDTQYF
many | TRBJ2-3 | TRBV28 | CASSGPSTDTQYF
many | TRBJ2-2 | TRBV5-1 | CASSFPSGIAGELFF
many | TRBJ2-7 | TRBV28 | CASSRRLEQYF
few | TRBJ2-2 | TRBV5-1 | CASSLTSGSYNTGELFF
many | TRBJ2-7 | TRBV20-1 | CSARVRGGGLREQYF
many | TRBJ2-5 | TRBV5-1 | CASSLSTRGVSETQYF
. | TRBJ2-3 | TRBV19 | CASRNPGGAKFRTDTQYF
few | TRBJ1-4 | TRBV27 | CASSQDPNEKLFF
few | TRBJ1-2 | TRBV20-1 | CSDFCGGTFSNYGYTF
many | TRBJ2-7 | TRBV5-1 | CASSLGSGPYEQYF
many | TRBJ2-5 | TRBV2 | CASSGQGIGTQYF
. | TRBJ2-3 | TRBV20-1 | CSAMGADTQYF
many | TRBJ1-1 | TRBV28 | CASSFRRREAFF
many | TRBJ2-1 | TRBV2 | CASTGTLNNEQFF
. | TRBJ2-4 | TRBV19 | CASRTGQGRDIQYF
many | TRBJ1-3 | TRBV3-1 | CASKAGSGNTIYF
many | TRBJ2-1 | TRBV2 | CASSSGRASYNEQFF
many | TRBJ2-7 | TRBV6-1 | CAMGVESYEQYF
. | TRBJ2-1 | TRBV24-1 | CATSDTGPPTGEQFF
few | TRBJ1-5 | TRBV28 | CASSSGEVRGHF
. | TRBJ2-7 | TRBV13 | CASRSSGTVADEQYF
many | TRBJ2-2 | TRBV18 | CASSRGQGGTGELFF
many | TRBJ2-5 | TRBV28 | CASSLGVGKETQYF
few | TRBJ2-4 | TRBV12-3/TRBV12-4 | CASSFAGTGYGVGNIQYF
. | TRBJ1-1 | TRBV11-2 | CASSQVTGGTSVAFF
many | TRBJ2-1 | TRBV7-2 | CASSFRLAGALMEQFF
. | TRBJ2-7 | TRBV6-2/TRBV6-3 | CASSYSRDGRIESPYEQYF
few | TRBJ2-6 | TRBV28 | CASSGGGGANVLTF
. | TRBJ1-1 | TRBV29-1 | CSVVDPGTEAFF
many | TRBJ1-1 | TRBV27 | CASSFPQSWLLNTEAFF
many | TRBJ2-1 | TRBV7-8 | CASSLLGSGEKDEQFF
. | TRBJ1-1 | TRBV11-1 | CASSLAQGLGTEAFF
. | TRBJ1-4 | TRBV7-9 | CASSHMTINNEKLFF
few | TRBJ2-3 | TRBV19 | CASSEAATDTQYF
many | TRBJ1-2 | TRBV7-8 | CASSPDSISYGYTF
many | TRBJ2-1 | TRBV2 | CASRRTSGGNNEQFF
few | TRBJ2-1 | TRBV2 | CATPQRDEQFF
many | TRBJ2-2 | TRBV28 | CASKPQRGGGSNTGELFF
many | TRBJ1-1 | TRBV5-1 | CASSLIARSLNTEAFF
few | TRBJ2-7 | TRBV6-7 | CANRRTETYEQYF
many | TRBJ1-1 | TRBV7-8 | CASSWRAENTEAFF
many | TRBJ2-3 | TRBV30 | CAWKGAGREGTDTQYF
. | TRBJ1-4 | TRBV29-1 | CSVLGVTGSGEKLFF
many | TRBJ2-2 | TRBV5-1 | CASSSSGLPNTGELFF
few | TRBJ1-5 | TRBV25-1 | CASWLGNQPQHF
many | TRBJ2-5 | TRBV11-1 | CASSSRGLQETQYF
many | TRBJ2-5 | TRBV11-2 | CASTLAGRETQYF